The present T cell receptor (beta chain) was sequenced within a study of T and B cells in COVID-19 patients (dated by TCRdb to 2018 to 2021). For context, the study as a whole: Using TRB and IGH repertoire sequencing of peripheral blood, the study characterized adaptive immunity in COVID-19 patients who had active infection or had recovered. Patients in the recovered cohort had a median age of around 36 years, compared with roughly 66 years for patients in the active-infection cohort. The TCR and BCR sequence repository comprised over 35 patients and under 75 time points, with over 8 million TCR sequences analysed. A recovered cohort was made up of 15 to 19 patients contributing fewer than 25 samples, mostly after mild to moderate COVID-19 managed as outpatients. An age-matched reference group of fewer than 45 healthy donors negative for COVID-19 antibodies was used as the comparison for repertoire analyses. As many as 9 follow-up blood samples were taken per patient, and some of the samples covered different disease stages within the same individual. In the active-infection cohort, about 90% of the roughly 20 patients had comorbidities linked to unfavorable COVID-19 outcome. Critical illness requiring mechanical ventilation or ECMO was present in most of the 20 patients in the active-infection cohort. Two patients were included in both the recovered and active cohorts because samples were available from active disease and after recovery. Overall results and qualifications from the work: A total of 2,331 TCR clusters were exclusive to the recovered cohort, and around 32 of those clusters were low-pGen clusters. In active COVID-19, TRB repertoires were highly clonal, while at recovery, diversity and richness increased above the levels seen in healthy donors. Few blood samples were available from mildly ill patients while symptoms were present or from severe cases at early time points. Specific T cell subsets (CD4+/Treg/CD8+) and sorted SARS-CoV-2-responsive or tetramer+ T cells had not yet been sequenced, with those experiments still ongoing. The cohort was considered too small to assess HLA contributions to COVID-19 susceptibility or severity. In patients with COVID-19, the usage of TRBV/TRBJ genes was reported to be strongly skewed. The reported TCR clusters were stated to require prospective validation before clinical use.

Its CDR3 holds 11 amino acids, cysteine through phenylalanine. Only CDR3 DNA remains: 33 bases, in frame from the first base. The germline V gene provides CDR1 MNHEY and CDR2 SVGAGI. V drops 7 bases and J drops 7 bases, leaving 10 bases in between. The data were produced on an Illumina MiSeq. TRB rearrangements were amplified by multiplex PCR with BIOMED2 TRB-A/B primer pools. Illumina-compatible adapters and 7-nucleotide sample barcodes were attached to the amplicons through two consecutive PCRs. Phusion HS II polymerase was used for all library PCRs. Amplicons were purified from gel with the NucleoSpin Gel and PCR Clean-up kit, quantified on Qubit, and pooled at about 4 nM. Amplicon pool quality was checked on an Agilent 2100 Bioanalyzer before Illumina next-generation sequencing. The study's processing was this. MiXCR 3.0.8 with the default MiXCR reference library was used to annotate TRB rearrangements. Sequences with fewer than 2 reads and non-productive reads were filtered out, and every unique CDR3 nucleotide sequence was treated as a single clone. Clonality, diversity, richness and V-J gene usage were calculated in R 3.5.1. TCR clustering by CDR3 similarity used GLIPH2, with generation probabilities calculated by OLGA. Only GLIPH2 clusters with at least four unique TCR clonotypes present in at least three individuals were retained. TCRdb reran the public reads through fastp at Q25 and MiXCR, keeping productive beta chains. Under each unique CDR3 protein, matching rows form one entry showing the most common genes and DNA. These V and J calls originate from TCRdb's pipeline instead of the authors' own analysis. Present in this sample are about 23,000 distinct CDR3 sequences, under 30% of which were seen just once. 2.8% of the sample goes to the ten largest clones.

This clonotype was picked up a small number of times. It has no known antigen specificity. Base qualities are not recorded, but no much larger clone differs from it by a single base. TRB repertoires were amplified using about 240-550 ng of genomic DNA isolated from blood. This receptor chain uses TRBV6-5 and TRBJ1-1; possibly the D gene is TRBD1, per 5 matching bases. The TCR comes from a human donor who had recovered from COVID-19. The sequenced sample consisted of blood. The CDR3 protein: CASTQGNEAFF. Read as DNA, the sequence is TGTGCCAGCACGCAGGGTAATGAAGCTTTCTTT.